These 29 T cell receptor beta chains were all obtained from the same sample, sequenced in a study of blood T cells in healthy people across ages (dated by TCRdb to about 2015). Libraries were built with 5' RACE. The instrument was an Illumina HiSeq 2500. A second roughly 6 to 12 cycle PCR used a sample-barcoded 5' primer and a J-beta primer mix. TCRdb took the public reads, trimmed them with fastp at Q25, ran MiXCR for clone calling and kept in-frame beta chains. CDR3 protein sequences are deduplicated, and each keeps its most common genes and DNA. This sample has around 700,000 distinct CDR3 sequences in its table, and approximately 25% of those were observed once. The ten largest clones take up under 9.5% of the sample. A further study also used this sample, focusing on T cells of mothers and their children.

What was sequenced was blood. The receptors shown here come from a boy aged 5-17 years in good health.

The gene calls are TRBV7-3 and TRBJ2-2, with D perhaps TRBD1 or TRBD2 (6 bases each). The V gene's germline CDR1 is SGHTA and CDR2 FQGTGA. V shed 4 bases and J shed 5 bases, with 8 bases lying between them. This CDR3 has 13 residues. CDR3 in amino acids: CASSSGATGELFF. CDR3 nucleotides: TGTGCCAGCAGCTCGGGGGCTACCGGGGAGCTGTTTTTT.

The chain employs TRBV2 and TRBJ2-3; TRBD2 might be the D (7 bases). In germline, CDR1 is SNHLY, CDR2 FYNNEI. This CDR3 comprises 16 residues. Trimming took 3 bases from V and 4 from J, leaving 17 bases between them. The CDR3 DNA sequence: TGTGCCAGCAGTGATGTGGGGGGGCCCTCACCAGATACGCAGTATTTT. This gives the protein CASSDVGGPSPDTQYF. The full variable domain, rest sourced from reference TRBV2 and TRBJ2-3, is EPEVTQTPSHQVTQMGQEVILRCVPISNHLYFYWYRQILGQKVEFLVSFYNNEISEKSEIFDDQFSVERPDGSNFTLKIRSTKLEDSAMYFCASSDVGGPSPDTQYFGPGTRLTVL.

The chain combines TRBV3-1 with TRBJ2-3; 13 nucleotides agree with TRBD2. The CDR3 runs 17 residues. Germline CDR1 LGHDT, CDR2 YNNKEL (reference sequence). The trim removed 6 bases at V and 2 bases at J, leaving 8 bases unmatched. The CDR3 here is CASSPRTSGSLTDTQYF. Here the CDR3 DNA reads TGTGCCAGCAGTCCTAGGACTAGCGGGAGTCTCACAGATACGCAGTATTTT.

A few counts support this clonotype. The gene calls are TRBV29-1 and TRBJ1-1; tentative D call: TRBD1 (5 bases). This CDR3 has 13 residues. V was clipped by 5 bases and J by 3 bases, with 13 bases between them. Germline assignment: CDR1 SQVTM and CDR2 ANQGSEA. CDR3 sequence (DNA): TGCAGCGTTCGGGGACTGTCCGACACTGAAGCTTTCTTT. As protein: CSVRGLSDTEAFF. The full variable domain, completed using reference TRBV29-1 and TRBJ1-1, is SAVISQKPSRDICQRGTSLTIQCQVDSQVTMMFWYRQQPGQSLTLIATANQGSEATYESGFVIDKFPISRPNLTFSTLTVSNMSPEDSSIYLCSVRGLSDTEAFFGQGTRLTVV.

The chain employs TRBV28 and TRBJ2-5; 13 bases line up with TRBD2. This CDR3 has 17 amino acids. The V segment lost 6 bases and the J segment 2 bases; nucleotides outside the gene matches: 9. CDR1 MDHEN and CDR2 SYDVKM come from the germline V gene. DNA of the CDR3: TGTGCCAGCAGCTCTCCAACTAGCGGGGGGGTACAAGAGACCCAGTACTTC. Encoded protein: CASSSPTSGGVQETQYF. The full variable domain, with the rest looked up from reference TRBV28 and TRBJ2-5, is DVKVTQSSRYLVKRTGEKVFLECVQDMDHENMFWYRQDPGLGLRLIYFSYDVKMKEKGDIPEGYSVSREKKERFSLILESASTNQTSMYLCASSSPTSGGVQETQYFGPGTRLLVL.

V gene TRBV10-2 combines with J gene TRBJ2-1; 10 bases align to TRBD2. Germline CDR1 WSHSY, CDR2 SAAADI. Losses at the gene ends were 6 bases for V and 4 bases for J; bases not matched to a gene: 3. There are 14 residues in the CDR3. This CDR3 reads CASSKTSGYNEQFF. DNA for the CDR3: TGCGCCAGCAGCAAGACTAGCGGGTACAATGAGCAGTTCTTC.

The genes are TRBV2 and TRBJ1-5; no reliable D call. CDR1 SNHLY and CDR2 FYNNEI come from the germline V gene. V dropped 7 bases and J dropped 4 bases, with 17 bases sitting between them. The CDR3 is made up of 15 amino acids. CDR3 DNA sequence: TGTGCCAGCACTCAGCGGAGGGAGGGAAATCAGCCCCAGCATTTT. This translates into CASTQRREGNQPQHF.

V usage is TRBV6-5 and J usage is TRBJ2-5; 7 bases map to TRBD1. Per germline, CDR1 MNHEY and CDR2 SVGAGI. With V trimmed by 2 bases and J by 4 bases, 4 bases remained unmatched. The CDR3 covers 14 residues. CDR3 sequence (DNA): TGTGCCAGCAGTTACGGGGGACAGAGAGAGACCCAGTACTTC. Residues: CASSYGGQRETQYF.

The rearrangement uses TRBV11-2 and TRBJ2-1; 9 bases fit TRBD2. The CDR3 totals 16 residues. Germline CDR1 reads SGHAT; CDR2 reads FQNNGV. V lost 6 bases, J lost 8 bases, and 14 bases stayed unmatched. Written as DNA, the CDR3 is TGTGCCAGCAGTCCGACTTTCGCGGGGGGGAGCTATGAGCAGTTCTTC. It specifies CASSPTFAGGSYEQFF.

This clonotype occurred a few times. The chain is built from TRBV4-2 and TRBJ1-1; D is uncertain. The CDR3 is 15 residues long. Germline values: CDR1 LGHNA, CDR2 YNFKEQ. V shed 2 bases and J shed 0 bases, with 10 bases lying between them. The CDR3 DNA sequence: TGTGCCAGCAGCCAACTCGAGGGCATGAACACTGAAGCTTTCTTT. This sequence encodes CASSQLEGMNTEAFF.

This clonotype was seen only a few times. The V and J genes are TRBV20-1 and TRBJ2-2; no clear D. The CDR3 runs 13 residues. Germline CDR1 DFQATT, CDR2 SNEGSKA (reference sequence). Between the trimmed V and J ends, which lost 1 base and 1 base, there was a span of 4 bases. The CDR3 region has the DNA TGCAGTGCTAGAGGACTGAACACCGGGGAGCTGTTTTTT. This encodes CSARGLNTGELFF.

This clonotype turned up a few times. The chain joins TRBV7-8 to TRBJ2-3; no clear D gene. The germline CDR1 and CDR2 sequences are SGHVS and FQNEAQ. CDR3 length: 13 residues. Trimming pared 1 base from V and 4 bases from J, leaving 6 bases between. CDR3 bases: TGTGCCAGCAGCTTAGTACAGTCAGATACGCAGTATTTT. The encoded protein is CASSLVQSDTQYF.

This clonotype was seen a handful of times. The rearrangement joins TRBV29-1 to TRBJ2-7; tentative D call: TRBD2 (6 bases). This CDR3 is built from 13 residues. Trimming took off 5 bases at V and 2 bases at J, with 13 bases between the two ends. From germline, CDR1 is SQVTM and CDR2 ANQGSEA. The CDR3 DNA reads TGCAGCGTTCGCCGGGACTCGGCCTACGAGCAGTACTTC. As protein: CSVRRDSAYEQYF.

This clonotype appeared a few times. V and J are TRBV28 and TRBJ1-5; D is unclear. This CDR3 has 13 residues. V lost 6 bases and J 9 bases, leaving 15 bases between the germline ends. The V gene's germline CDR1 is MDHEN and CDR2 SYDVKM. CDR3 sequence reads: CASSPAYGGPQHF. The CDR3 region has the DNA TGTGCCAGCAGCCCCGCTTATGGAGGGCCCCAGCATTTT.

This clonotype came up a few times. V is TRBV20-1 and J is TRBJ2-2; unclear D gene. Trimming took off 0 bases at V and 3 bases at J, with 11 bases between the two ends. The CDR3 spans 15 residues. The V gene's germline CDR1 is DFQATT and CDR2 SNEGSKA (reference sequence). The CDR3 protein is CSARDIREDTGELFF. The CDR3 DNA follows: TGCAGTGCTAGAGATATTCGAGAGGACACCGGGGAGCTGTTTTTT.

This clonotype was seen only a few times. CDR3 nucleotide sequence: TGTGCCAGCAGCTTGAGACAGGGGCGTTACGAGCAGTACTTC. As protein: CASSLRQGRYEQYF. The chain combines TRBV7-8 with TRBJ2-7; TRBD1 agrees at 8 bases. The CDR3 covers 14 residues. In germline, CDR1 is SGHVS, CDR2 FQNEAQ. V lost 3 bases, J lost 4 bases, and 5 bases stayed unmatched.

The gene calls are TRBV3-1 and TRBJ2-5; D might be TRBD1 or TRBD2, each matching 6 bases. The DNA end is a closer match to TRBJ2-1, so the J assignment may be wrong. Germline assignment: CDR1 LGHDT and CDR2 YNNKEL (reference sequence). The CDR3 loop spans 16 amino acids. CDR3 sequence (DNA): TGTGCCAGCAGCCAAGATATAGGGGGGTACGGGAATGAGCAGTTCTTC. Encoded protein: CASSQDIGGYGNEQFF.

This clonotype was counted a few times. The chain has TRBV11-2 and TRBJ2-7, with TRBD2 identical over 7 bases. The CDR3 is 16 residues long. V shed 2 bases, J shed 5 bases, and the junction held 12 bases outside the gene matches. The germline gives CDR1 SGHAT, CDR2 FQNNGV. CDR3 coding DNA: TGTGCCAGCAGCTTAATCTACCCGCGGGAGAAAGACGAGCAGTACTTC. This encodes CASSLIYPREKDEQYF.

Note on this clonotype: The junction departs from the called germline gene at one end, perhaps through a read error. The rearrangement links TRBV24-1 to TRBJ1-2; TRBD1 is a possible D gene (5 bases). The CDR3 runs to 12 residues. Germline values: CDR1 KGHDR, CDR2 SFDVKD. In DNA form, the CDR3 reads TGTGCCACCAGTGATTCAGGGTTGGGCTACCCCTTC. Its translation is CATSDSGLGYPF.

The chain links TRBV5-5 to TRBJ2-1; D possibly corresponds to TRBD1 (6 bases). The length of the CDR3 is 13 residues. CDR1 and CDR2 from the germline V gene are SGHKS and YYEKEE (reference sequence). Trimming cost V 3 bases and J 6 bases, with 10 bases left between them. CDR3: CASSSGAINEQFF. In nucleotides, the CDR3 is TGTGCCAGCAGCTCAGGGGCCATCAATGAGCAGTTCTTC.

The V and J genes are TRBV18 and TRBJ1-2; D remains unclear. Deletions cut 0 bases from V and 8 bases from J, with 10 bases between. Germline V CDR1 and CDR2: KGHSH, LQKENI. CDR3 length: 13 amino acids. The DNA of the CDR3 is TGTGCCAGCTCACCACCCGCAGTTATAGGCTACACCTTC. Amino acid sequence: CASSPPAVIGYTF.

V is TRBV7-3 and J is TRBJ2-7; D perhaps matches TRBD2 (6 bases). CDR3 length: 13 residues. CDR1 and CDR2 from the germline V gene are SGHTA and FQGTGA. V was trimmed by 3 bases and J by 7 bases, leaving 13 bases between them. The CDR3 region has the DNA TGTGCCAGCAGCTTTACCCCGGGGGAGGAGCAGTACTTC. This encodes CASSFTPGEEQYF.

V gene TRBV6-1 combines with J gene TRBJ1-2, with a tentative D call TRBD1 (6 bases). Trimming left V 2 bases short and J 3 bases short, with 13 bases between. Germline V gene sequence: CDR1 MNHNS, CDR2 SASEGT. This CDR3 spans 15 amino acids. In DNA form, the CDR3 reads TGTGCCAGCAGTGAAAGGGGGTATGAGGACTATGGCTACACCTTC. Translated: CASSERGYEDYGYTF.

Here the CDR3 DNA reads TGCGCCAGCAGCTGGGCGGGTAATGAGCAGTTCTTC. Translated, it gives CASSWAGNEQFF. The chain joins TRBV5-1 to TRBJ2-1; perhaps TRBD2 as D (5 bases). The germline gives CDR1 SGHRS, CDR2 YFSETQ. V was trimmed by 3 bases and J by 7 bases, leaving 8 bases between them. The CDR3 length is 12 residues.

The genes are TRBV20-1 and TRBJ2-1; D unclear. CDR3 length equals 16 residues. The V gene's germline CDR1 is DFQATT and CDR2 SNEGSKA (reference sequence). V lost 3 bases and J lost 1, with 16 bases in between. CDR3 in amino acids: CSASGRRSGSYNEQFF. The DNA of the CDR3 is TGCAGTGCTAGTGGGCGACGCAGTGGGTCCTACAATGAGCAGTTCTTC.

The chain couples TRBV20-1 to TRBJ1-2; D remains ambiguous. The CDR3 is made up of 13 amino acids. V was shortened by 3 bases and J by 3 bases, with 11 bases between the two germline ends. Germline V gene data show CDR1 as DFQATT and CDR2 as SNEGSKA (reference sequence). The CDR3 protein is CSASGEADYGYTF. CDR3 DNA sequence: TGCAGTGCTAGTGGGGAGGCCGACTATGGCTACACCTTC.

This clonotype appeared a few times. V gene TRBV20-1 combines with J gene TRBJ1-3; D uncertain. This CDR3 comprises 11 residues. CDR1 is DFQATT, CDR2 SNEGSKA, per germline (reference sequence). The CDR3 loop is CSRKVDDTIYF. CDR3 sequence (DNA): TGCAGCCGAAAGGTTGATGACACCATATATTTT.

There are a few counts of this clonotype. V is TRBV2 and J is TRBJ2-2; D perhaps matches TRBD1 (5 bases). This CDR3 has 15 amino acids. Looked up from germline, CDR1 is SNHLY and CDR2 is FYNNEI. The V gene lost 4 bases and the J gene lost 3 bases, with 12 bases spanning the gap. The CDR3 protein is CASSVFRADTGELFF. CDR3 in DNA: TGTGCCAGCAGTGTCTTCAGGGCGGACACCGGGGAGCTGTTTTTT.

This clonotype was seen a few times. The chain couples TRBV7-3 to TRBJ2-3; 10 bases are shared with TRBD2. After removal of 0 bases from V and 13 bases from J, the junction contained 7 bases not matched to a gene. There are 14 residues in the CDR3. Germline values: CDR1 SGHTA, CDR2 FQGTGA. The CDR3 loop is CASSLTSLAGMKYF. The CDR3 DNA reads TGTGCCAGCAGCTTAACGTCACTAGCGGGAATGAAGTATTTT.